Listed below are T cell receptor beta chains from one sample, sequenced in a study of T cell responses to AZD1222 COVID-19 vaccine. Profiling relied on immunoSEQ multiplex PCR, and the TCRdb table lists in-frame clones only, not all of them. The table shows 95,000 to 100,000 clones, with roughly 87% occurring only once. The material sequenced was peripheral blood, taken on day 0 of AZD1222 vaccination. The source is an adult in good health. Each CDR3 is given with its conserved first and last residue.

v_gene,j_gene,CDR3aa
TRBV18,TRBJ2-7,CASSPRQGVYEQYF
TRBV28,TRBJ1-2,CASSLETGGYTF
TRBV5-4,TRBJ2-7,CASSQGSPHEQYF
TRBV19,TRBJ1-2,CASRTNRFNYGYTF
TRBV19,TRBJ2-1,CASSTRTSGSSYNEQFF
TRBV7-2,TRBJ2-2,CASSLAVGGELFF
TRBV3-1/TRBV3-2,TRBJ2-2,CASSYTVGELFF
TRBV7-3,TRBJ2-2,CASSRGGRDTGELFF
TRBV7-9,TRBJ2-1,CASSLESRKFF
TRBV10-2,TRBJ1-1,CASYRGRGDEAFF
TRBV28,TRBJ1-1,CASRIGDPNTEAFF
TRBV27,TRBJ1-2,CASSTSPGRDFGYTF
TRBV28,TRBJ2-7,CASSPFGAVPHEQYF
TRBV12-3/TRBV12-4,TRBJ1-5,CASKGGNQPQHF
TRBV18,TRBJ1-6,CASVLSGTDNSPLHF
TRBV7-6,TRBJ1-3,CASSLLYAAASGNTIYF
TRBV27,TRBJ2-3,CASSSTFLAGGPLGVGTQYF
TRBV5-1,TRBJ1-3,CASSLEGSGNTIYF
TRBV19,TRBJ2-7,CASSMAEDKQYF
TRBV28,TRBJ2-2,CASNLRAPTGELFF
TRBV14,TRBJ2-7,CASSQGREQYF
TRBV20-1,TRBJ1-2,CSATGGYGYTF
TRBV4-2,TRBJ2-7,CASSQGGTSAYEQYF
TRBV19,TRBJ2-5,CASSIGGSQETQYF
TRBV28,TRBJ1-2,CASHRQGSDGYTF